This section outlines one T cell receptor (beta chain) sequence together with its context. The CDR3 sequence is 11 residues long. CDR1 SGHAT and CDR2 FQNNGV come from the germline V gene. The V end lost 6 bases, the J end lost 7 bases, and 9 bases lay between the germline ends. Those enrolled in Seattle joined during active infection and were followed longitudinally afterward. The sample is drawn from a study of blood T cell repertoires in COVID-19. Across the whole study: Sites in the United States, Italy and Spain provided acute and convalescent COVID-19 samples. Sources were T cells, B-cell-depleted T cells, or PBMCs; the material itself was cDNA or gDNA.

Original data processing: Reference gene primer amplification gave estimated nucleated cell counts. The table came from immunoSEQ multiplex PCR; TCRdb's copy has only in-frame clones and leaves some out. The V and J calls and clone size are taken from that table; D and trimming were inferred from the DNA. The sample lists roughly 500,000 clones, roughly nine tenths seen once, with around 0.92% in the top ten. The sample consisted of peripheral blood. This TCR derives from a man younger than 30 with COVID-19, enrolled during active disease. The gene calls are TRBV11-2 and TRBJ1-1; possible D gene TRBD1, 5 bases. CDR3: CASRRTIEAFF. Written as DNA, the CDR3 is TGTGCCAGCAGGAGGACAATTGAAGCTTTCTTT.